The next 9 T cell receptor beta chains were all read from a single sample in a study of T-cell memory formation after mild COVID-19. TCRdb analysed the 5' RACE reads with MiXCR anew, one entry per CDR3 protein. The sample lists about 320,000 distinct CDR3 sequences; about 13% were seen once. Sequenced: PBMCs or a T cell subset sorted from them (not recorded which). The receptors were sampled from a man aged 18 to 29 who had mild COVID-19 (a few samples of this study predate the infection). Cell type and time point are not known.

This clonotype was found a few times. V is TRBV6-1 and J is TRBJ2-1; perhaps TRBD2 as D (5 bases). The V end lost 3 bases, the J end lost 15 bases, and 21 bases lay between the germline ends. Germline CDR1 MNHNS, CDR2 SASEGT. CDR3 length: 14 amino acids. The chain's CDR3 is CASSDRIGIRDPFF. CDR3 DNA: TGTGCCAGCAGTGATCGCATCGGGATTAGGGATCCGTTCTTC.

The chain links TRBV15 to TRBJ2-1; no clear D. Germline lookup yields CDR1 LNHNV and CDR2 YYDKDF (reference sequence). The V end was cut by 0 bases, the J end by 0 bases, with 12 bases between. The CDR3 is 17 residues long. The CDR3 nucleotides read TGTGCCACCAGCAGAGATCGGCGCAGGCGCTCCTACAATGAGCAGTTCTTC. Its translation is CATSRDRRRRSYNEQFF.

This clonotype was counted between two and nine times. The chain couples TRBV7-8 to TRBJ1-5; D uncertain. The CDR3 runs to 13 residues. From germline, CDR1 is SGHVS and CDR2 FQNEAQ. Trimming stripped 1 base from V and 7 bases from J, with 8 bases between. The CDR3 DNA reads TGTGCCAGCAGCTTAGGGGGAACGCAGCCCCAGCATTTT. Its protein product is CASSLGGTQPQHF.

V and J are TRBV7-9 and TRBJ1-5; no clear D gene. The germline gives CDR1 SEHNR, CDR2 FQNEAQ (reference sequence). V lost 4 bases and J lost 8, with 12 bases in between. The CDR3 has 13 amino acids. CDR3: CASSSDTHEPQHF. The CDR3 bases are TGTGCCAGCAGCTCCGACACGCATGAGCCCCAGCATTTT.

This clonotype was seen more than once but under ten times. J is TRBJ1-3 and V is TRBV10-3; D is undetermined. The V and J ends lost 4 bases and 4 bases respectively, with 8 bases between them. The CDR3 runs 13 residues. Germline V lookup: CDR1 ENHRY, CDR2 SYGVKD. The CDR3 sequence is CAISVAVGNTIYF. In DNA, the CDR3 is TGTGCCATCAGTGTGGCAGTCGGAAACACCATATATTTT.

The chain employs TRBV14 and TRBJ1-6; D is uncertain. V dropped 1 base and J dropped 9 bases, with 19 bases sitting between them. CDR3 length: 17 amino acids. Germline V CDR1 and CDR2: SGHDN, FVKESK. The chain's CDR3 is CASSQGGWDMPISPLHF. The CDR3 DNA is TGTGCCAGCAGCCAAGGCGGTTGGGATATGCCTATTTCACCCCTCCACTTT.

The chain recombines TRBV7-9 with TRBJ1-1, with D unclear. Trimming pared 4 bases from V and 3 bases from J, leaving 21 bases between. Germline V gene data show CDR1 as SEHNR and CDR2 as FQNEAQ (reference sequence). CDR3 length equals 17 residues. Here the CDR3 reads CASSSIPKGLGDTEAFF. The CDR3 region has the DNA TGTGCCAGCAGCTCCATTCCGAAAGGTTTGGGAGACACTGAAGCTTTCTTT.

This chain's CDR3 is CASSPATDTQYF. The CDR3 bases are TGTGCCAGCAGCCCAGCGACAGATACGCAGTATTTT. The genes are TRBV7-8 and TRBJ2-3; D remains unclear. This CDR3 has 12 residues. V lost 5 bases and J 3 bases, leaving 6 bases between the germline ends. Germline V lookup: CDR1 SGHVS, CDR2 FQNEAQ.

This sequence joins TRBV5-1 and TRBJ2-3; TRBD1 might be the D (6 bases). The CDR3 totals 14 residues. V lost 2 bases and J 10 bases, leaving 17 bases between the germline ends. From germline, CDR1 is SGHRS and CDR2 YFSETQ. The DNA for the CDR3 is TGCGCCAGCAGCTTCCGGGACAAAGCCTTGGCGCAGTATTTT. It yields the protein CASSFRDKALAQYF.